This TCR beta chain was documented in a study of shared clonotypes between healthy human individuals. Study observations and caveats: Sampling involved blood alone; tissue repertoires likely differ.

Turning to this clone: Its antigen remains unidentified.

The donor population consisted of healthy HIV-negative adults with no recent acute infections or vaccinations. In unsorted samples, genomic DNA was obtained using approximately 100 million PBMCs. Each cell subset's genomic DNA was divided evenly among several immunoSEQ plates. Sequencing used immunoSEQ multiplex PCR; TCRdb keeps in-frame clones, though not all of them. The sample consists of about half a million clones, over 70% of them appearing once. Germline V lookup: CDR1 SGHDN, CDR2 FVKESK. The V segment lost 4 bases and the J segment 10 bases; nucleotides outside the gene matches: 5. This CDR3 is built from 13 residues.

The receptor's source is a woman between 40 and 55 years old in good health. Some clones in this sample may be carry-over from other donors' samples. Specimen: PBMCs. The chain joins TRBV14 to TRBJ2-1; TRBD2 agrees at 9 bases. The CDR3 nucleotides read TGTGCCAGCAGCCTTGGACTAGCGAGAGAGCAGTTCTTC. Translated, it gives CASSLGLAREQFF.